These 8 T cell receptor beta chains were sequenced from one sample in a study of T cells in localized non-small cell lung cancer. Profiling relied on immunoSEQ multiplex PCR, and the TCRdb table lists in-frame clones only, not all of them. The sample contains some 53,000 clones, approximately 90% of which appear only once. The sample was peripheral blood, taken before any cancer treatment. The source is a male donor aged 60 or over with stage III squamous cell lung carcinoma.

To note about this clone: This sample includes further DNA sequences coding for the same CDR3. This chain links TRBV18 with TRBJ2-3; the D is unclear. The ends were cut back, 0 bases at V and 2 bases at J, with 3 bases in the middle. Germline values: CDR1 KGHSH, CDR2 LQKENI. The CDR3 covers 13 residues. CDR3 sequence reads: CASSPPSTDTQYF. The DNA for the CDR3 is TGTGCCAGCTCACCACCTTCCACAGATACGCAGTATTTT. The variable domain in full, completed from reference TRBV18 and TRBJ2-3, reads NAGVMQNPRHLVRRRGQEARLRCSPMKGHSHVYWYRQLPEEGLKFMVYLQKENIIDESGMPKERFSAEFPKEGPSILRIQQVVRGDSAAYFCASSPPSTDTQYFGPGTRLTVL.

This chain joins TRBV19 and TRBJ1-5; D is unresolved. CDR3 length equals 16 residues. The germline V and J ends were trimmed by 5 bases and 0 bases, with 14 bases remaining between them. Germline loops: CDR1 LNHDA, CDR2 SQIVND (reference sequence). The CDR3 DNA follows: TGTGCCAGTAGTCCCGCCCACGCGGATAGCAATCAGCCCCAGCATTTT. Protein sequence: CASSPAHADSNQPQHF.

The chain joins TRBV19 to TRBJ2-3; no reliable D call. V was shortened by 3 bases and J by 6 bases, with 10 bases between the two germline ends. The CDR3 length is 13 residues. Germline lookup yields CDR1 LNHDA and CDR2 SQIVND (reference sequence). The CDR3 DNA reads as TGTGCCAGTAGTATTGACACCGGGGATACGCAGTATTTT. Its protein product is CASSIDTGDTQYF.

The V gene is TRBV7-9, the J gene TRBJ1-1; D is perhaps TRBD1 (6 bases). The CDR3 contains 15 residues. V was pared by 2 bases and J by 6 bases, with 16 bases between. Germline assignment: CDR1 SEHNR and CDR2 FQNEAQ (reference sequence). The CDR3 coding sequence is TGTGCCAGCAGCTTACATGGGGGGCAAGTCGCTGAAGCTTTCTTT. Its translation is CASSLHGGQVAEAFF.

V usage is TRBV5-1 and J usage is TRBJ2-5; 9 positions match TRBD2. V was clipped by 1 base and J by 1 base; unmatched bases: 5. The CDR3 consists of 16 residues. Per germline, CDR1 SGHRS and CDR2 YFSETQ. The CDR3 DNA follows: TGCGCCAGCAGCTTGATGGCTAGCGGGGCCCAAGAGACCCAGTACTTC. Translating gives CASSLMASGAQETQYF.

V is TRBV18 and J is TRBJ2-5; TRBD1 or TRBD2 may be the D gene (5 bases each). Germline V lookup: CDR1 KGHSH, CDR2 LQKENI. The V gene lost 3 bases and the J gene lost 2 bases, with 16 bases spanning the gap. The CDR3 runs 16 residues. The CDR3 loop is CASSPPGRLKQETQYF. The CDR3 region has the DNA TGTGCCAGCTCACCCCCGGGACGTCTAAAACAAGAGACCCAGTACTTC.

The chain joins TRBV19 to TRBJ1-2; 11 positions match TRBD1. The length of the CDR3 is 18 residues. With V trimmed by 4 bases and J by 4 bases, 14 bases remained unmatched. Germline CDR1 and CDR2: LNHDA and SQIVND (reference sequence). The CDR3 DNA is TGTGCCAGTAGTACCTACCGGGACAGGGGGTATGACTCCTATGGCTACACCTTC. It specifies CASSTYRDRGYDSYGYTF.

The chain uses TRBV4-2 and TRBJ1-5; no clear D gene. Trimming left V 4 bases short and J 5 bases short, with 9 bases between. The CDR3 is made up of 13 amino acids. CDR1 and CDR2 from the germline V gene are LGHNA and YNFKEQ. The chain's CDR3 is CASSRGRDQPQHF. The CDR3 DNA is TGTGCCAGCAGCCGAGGACGGGATCAGCCCCAGCATTTT.